This TCR beta chain was captured by sequencing in a study of blood T cell repertoires in COVID-19. In the study overall: Donors in the United States, Italy and Spain gave samples during acute or convalescent COVID-19.

TCRdb's copy holds only in-frame clones and misses some; the assay was immunoSEQ multiplex PCR. The table lists over 100,000 clones, 80% to 90% of them singletons. Germline CDR1 SGHAT, CDR2 FQNNGV. This CDR3 has 14 amino acids. Trimming stripped 5 bases from V and 2 bases from J, with 12 bases between. The clonotype originates from a woman older than 75 with active or convalescent COVID-19. Sequenced input: peripheral blood. The chain uses TRBV11-2 and TRBJ2-5; D may be TRBD2 (5 bases). The CDR3 spells CASSPRVRQETQYF. DNA for the CDR3: TGTGCCAGCAGCCCGCGGGTCCGACAAGAGACCCAGTACTTC.